Listed below are T cell receptor beta chains from one sample, sequenced in a study of blood T cell repertoires in COVID-19. Measured with immunoSEQ multiplex PCR; TCRdb has only the in-frame clones, and not every one. Among fewer than 400,000 clones listed, over 85% were seen once. Sequenced: peripheral blood. These receptors all come from a woman in her twenties or thirties with COVID-19, enrolled during active disease. The conserved cysteine and the conserved F or W are not part of the CDR3 here. Clone size, where shown, is once, few, many, or a class for clones that have expanded.

abundance,v_gene,CDR3aa
-,TRBV27,ASSFSSHPWGGKLGGYT
-,TRBV5-4,ASSLGLAGARETQY
-,TRBV28,ASTLDHYGYT
-,TRBV5-1,ASSSDSQGNTIY
-,TRBV29-1,SVVPILQGAGDTQY
-,TRBV15,ATSRILLGLAESEQY
-,TRBV10-3,AIKEGQIIPFGNEQF
-,TRBV29-1,SVEAGSGGSEQY
-,TRBV7-2,ASSLAHRGYGYT
-,TRBV9,ASSVAPQGEGEQF
-,TRBV5-3,ARSRPYPGNTEAF
-,TRBV24-1,ATSEAGTGHDEQF
once,TRBV18,ASSPGVGPNTEAF
-,TRBV29-1,SVEQGYGYT
-,TRBV5-1,ASSTSGQGRSDEQF
-,TRBV9,ASSVSGNEQF
-,TRBV19,ASSPGTVYGYT
-,TRBV7-2,ASSLARGQGSDTQY
-,TRBV7-9,ASSPLAGGRNEQF
-,TRBV2,ASSELGRDFAGELF
-,TRBV6-6,ASSAPGQLSGNTIY
-,TRBV5-1,ASSRLQGPRGTEAF
-,TRBV18,ASSRIGQGVEAF